This section outlines one TCR beta chain sequence together with its context. Its target is unknown. The PCR contained 60 Vbeta and 13 Jbeta primers. How the authors handled the data: A later analysis counted approximately 80 million unique TCR beta chains, 10 million to 12 million shared. TCRdb's table, derived via immunoSEQ multiplex PCR, lists solely in-frame clones and lacks some. V, J and clone size are those of that table, while D and trimming were read from the DNA. The data contain 170,000 or so clones, 84% of them singletons. The data originate from a study of cytomegalovirus exposure and HLA in healthy donors. About the study: Counted in an early data release were roughly 81 million unique TCRs from HLA-typed donors. Points from the study as a whole: When a later analysis was performed, an Asian-associated ancestry cluster reportedly had fewer N-insertions than the approximately 680-donor mean. In a later analysis, TCR beta V- and J-gene trimming showed a link to a missense DCLRE1C variant.

The germline V gene encodes CDR1 MNHEY and CDR2 SMNVEV (reference sequence). The CDR3 has 17 residues. The trim removed 6 bases at V and 7 bases at J, leaving 11 bases unmatched. The clonotype comes from a girl aged 5-17 years in good health and CMV-seropositive. This chain links TRBV27 with TRBJ2-2; 13 positions agree with TRBD2. Sequences were obtained from PBMCs. The CDR3 loop reads CASRPRGLAGWSGELFF. The DNA for the CDR3 is TGTGCCAGCAGGCCACGGGGACTAGCGGGGTGGAGCGGGGAGCTGTTTTTT.